This T cell receptor (beta chain) was recovered during a study of regulatory T cells in long-lasting Graves disease. Study background: Positivity for TSH receptor antibodies plus over 5 years of antithyroid drugs meant persistent Graves' disease. Findings of the study overall: When disease was persistent, TRBV28, TRBJ1-2 and TRBJ2-5 were the favored segments. Investigators studied peripheral blood only, not thyroid tissue.

As to time point: persistent/refractory GD, antithyroid drugs over 5 years with positive TRAb. PBMC RNA was the source of the TCR library. The EDTA tubes were filled with around 8.5 milliliters of drawn peripheral blood. Germline loops: CDR1 MNHEY, CDR2 SMNVEV (reference sequence). With 6 bases removed from V and 1 base from J, the gap between germline ends came to 15 bases. The CDR3 contains 16 residues. This clonotype was observed many times. The antigen is undetermined. Arm-PCR of CDR3 regions and iRepertoire HTBI primers were the basis on which TCR beta libraries were built. TCRdb ran MiXCR on the multiplex PCR reads and lists one entry per CDR3 protein. The repertoire includes approximately 470,000 distinct CDR3 sequences, about 20% of them detected once, and 6.5% to 10% sits in the top ten.

Sample: peripheral blood mononuclear cells (PBMCs), taken when the disease was refractory, from a patient treated with antithyroid drugs. This receptor was obtained from a female donor with Graves disease. The rearrangement links TRBV27 to TRBJ2-2, with unresolved D. CDR3: CASSSSFRENTGELFF. CDR3 nucleotides: TGTGCCAGCAGCTCTTCGTTTAGGGAGAACACCGGGGAGCTGTTTTTT.